Listed below are T cell receptor beta chains from one sample, sequenced in a study of T cells after posttransplantation cyclophosphamide. The method was immunoSEQ multiplex PCR; TCRdb's version includes in-frame clones alone and lacks a portion of them. Observed in the sample are tens of thousands of clones, none of them singletons. Sequencing was performed on PBMCs, taken after allogeneic stem cell transplant with posttransplant cyclophosphamide. All receptors come from a young adult male patient who received an allogeneic stem cell transplant from a related donor, was CMV-positive, and had no GVHD. A share of the T cells may be of graft donor origin. Each CDR3 is given with its conserved first and last residue. The D gene is left open where the match is weak. The size entry gives once, few, many, or a class for an expanded clone.

>many|-|TRBJ2-5|TRBV5-4
TGTGCCAGCAGCTTGGAGGGGGGGGGCTCGGAGACCCAGTACTTC
CASSLEGGGSETQYF
>many|-|TRBJ1-1|TRBV30
TGTGCCTGGGGAACAGAAAACACTGAAGCTTTCTTT
CAWGTENTEAFF
>few|TRBD2|TRBJ2-5|TRBV7-9
TGTGCCAGCAGCTTAGATGGGACTAGCGGGGTCGAGACCCAGTACTTC
CASSLDGTSGVETQYF
>many|TRBD2|TRBJ2-5|TRBV13
TGTGCCAGCAGCTTACCTAGCGGGGAGACCCAGTACTTC
CASSLPSGETQYF
>many|-|TRBJ1-2|TRBV19
TGTGCCAGTAGTATAGGGGGGACATCCCGACTAGGCTACACCTTC
CASSIGGTSRLGYTF
>many|TRBD2|TRBJ2-3|TRBV27
TGTGCCAGCAGTTCCCTAGCGGGGTGGGGCAAAAGGGGTACGCAGTATTTT
CASSSLAGWGKRGTQYF
>many|TRBD1|TRBJ1-2|TRBV5-1
TGCGCCAGCAGCTTGATAGGACAGGGGGCGCCTGGCTACACCTTC
CASSLIGQGAPGYTF
>many|TRBD1|TRBJ2-3|TRBV6-6
TGTGCCAGCAGGTCTCCGGGACAGGGTGTCGCAGATACGCAGTATTTT
CASRSPGQGVADTQYF
>few|-|TRBJ2-3|TRBV7-3
TGTGCCAGCAGTAAGACTAGGGATACGCAGTATTTC
CASSKTRDTQYF
>many|-|TRBJ2-1|TRBV18
TGTGCCAGCTCACCCCAGGTTCTGAGCTCCTACAATGAGCAGTTCTTC
CASSPQVLSSYNEQFF
>many|TRBD1|TRBJ2-3|TRBV2
TGTGCCAGCAGCGCCTACAGGGGACGGGGCACAGATACGCAGTATTTT
CASSAYRGRGTDTQYF
>many|-|TRBJ2-2|TRBV6-1
TGTGCCAGCACACAGGGTTACACCGGGGAGCTGTTTTTT
CASTQGYTGELFF
>many|TRBD2|TRBJ2-3|TRBV9
TGTGCCAGCAGCGTAACTAGCGGGTTTACAGATACGCAGTATTTT
CASSVTSGFTDTQYF
>many|TRBD2|TRBJ2-1|TRBV5-1
TGCGCCAGCAGCTTAATCCTAGCGGGAGGGCCGGTTGAGCAGTTCTTC
CASSLILAGGPVEQFF
>many|-|TRBJ2-1|TRBV4-2
TGTGCCAGCAGCCGAACTGGCCCGGGTGGTGAGCAGTTCTTC
CASSRTGPGGEQFF
>many|TRBD2|TRBJ2-2|TRBV28
TGTGCCAGCAGGTTGGCGGGAGCTGGGACCGGGGAGCTGTTTTTT
CASRLAGAGTGELFF
>many|-|TRBJ1-4|TRBV28
TGTGCCAGCAGCCTTAGTCAGGGTCGCGCCCAAAATGAAAAACTGTTTTTT
CASSLSQGRAQNEKLFF
>many|-|TRBJ2-7|TRBV5-4
TGTGCCAGCAGCTACCCCGGGGTAGCTTCGTCCTACGAGCAGTACTTC
CASSYPGVASSYEQYF
>many|TRBD1|TRBJ2-3|TRBV29-1
TGCAGCGTTTCTCGGACAGGGGGCACAGATACGCAGTATTTT
CSVSRTGGTDTQYF
>many|-|TRBJ2-3|TRBV7-2
TGTGCCAGCAGCCTTCCGATTGGCGATACGCAGTATTTT
CASSLPIGDTQYF
>many|-|TRBJ2-7|TRBV13
TGTGCCAGCAGCCCGGAGGGGCGGTTCTACGAGCAGTACTTC
CASSPEGRFYEQYF
>many|-|TRBJ2-3|TRBV7-9
TGTGCCAGCAGTTCTGCATCAGGGATAGATACGCAGTATTTT
CASSSASGIDTQYF
>many|-|TRBJ1-2|TRBV7-9
TGTGCCAGCAGCTTAGGTGAGGGAGCGATCGATGGCTACACCTTC
CASSLGEGAIDGYTF
>many|-|TRBJ2-7|TRBV27
TGTGCCAGCGGGGAGACAACCTACGAGCAGTACTTC
CASGETTYEQYF
>many|TRBD2|TRBJ2-3|TRBV10-3
TGTGCCATCAGTGAGTTGTTAGCGGGGACATCAGATACGCAGTATTTT
CAISELLAGTSDTQYF
>many|TRBD1|TRBJ2-4|TRBV30
TGTGCCTGGTCGGACAGGGGGCGCGCCAAAAACATTCAGTACTTC
CAWSDRGRAKNIQYF
>many|-|TRBJ1-1|TRBV28
TGTGCCAGCAGTCCATCCGGCGACATGAACACTGAAGCTTTCTTT
CASSPSGDMNTEAFF
>many|TRBD2|TRBJ2-5|TRBV7-2
TGTGCCAGCAGCTTCTTAGCGGGGAGAGAGGCAGAGACCCAGTACTTC
CASSFLAGREAETQYF
>many|-|TRBJ2-7|TRBV6-5
TGTGCCAGCAGTTACTCGATCGCGAGTTACGAGCAGTACTTC
CASSYSIASYEQYF